The 21 T cell receptor beta chains given below trace back to one sample, sequenced in a study of T cell changes during pregnancy in multiple sclerosis. Profiled with immunoSEQ multiplex PCR; TCRdb holds only in-frame clones, not every one. The sample includes tens of thousands of clones, about 87% seen only once; the top ten take less than 1.5%. The starting material was CD4+ T cells from peripheral blood mononuclear cells, obtained in the second trimester of pregnancy. All receptors come from a female donor with multiple sclerosis, enrolled in a pregnancy study.

The V call is TRBV11-3, the J call TRBJ2-2, with no clear D. Trimming left V 5 bases short and J 0 bases short, with 13 bases between. Germline-derived CDR1 and CDR2 are SGHNT and YENEEA. The CDR3 spans 16 residues. CDR3 in DNA: TGTGCCAGCAGCCGAAACCAGGATACGAACACCGGGGAGCTGTTTTTT. Its translation is CASSRNQDTNTGELFF. Looking up the rest from reference TRBV11-3 and TRBJ2-2 gives the full variable domain: EAGVVQSPRYKIIEKKQPVAFWCNPISGHNTLYWYLQNLGQGPELLIRYENEEAVDDSQLPKDRFSAERLKGVDSTLKIQPAELGDSAVYLCASSRNQDTNTGELFFGEGSRLTVL.

The genes are TRBV28 and TRBJ2-1, with D maybe TRBD2 (6 bases). This CDR3 region has 16 residues. V was shortened by 2 bases and J by 4 bases, with 15 bases between the two germline ends. Per germline, CDR1 MDHEN and CDR2 SYDVKM. The CDR3 bases are TGTGCCAGCAGTTTAGTTGCGGGAAAGAGATACAATGAGCAGTTCTTC. Protein sequence: CASSLVAGKRYNEQFF.

Relative to its sample, this clone is large. This sequence joins TRBV27 and TRBJ1-2; 8 nucleotides match TRBD1. This CDR3 comprises 14 residues. V lost 5 bases, J lost 0 bases, and 2 bases stayed unmatched. The germline gives CDR1 MNHEY, CDR2 SMNVEV (reference sequence). The CDR3 bases are TGTGCCAGCAGTATACAGGGGGCTAACTATGGCTACACCTTC. This codes for CASSIQGANYGYTF.

The genes are TRBV28 and TRBJ1-5, with D unresolved. The CDR3 is 12 residues long. Trimming stripped 1 base from V and 13 bases from J, with 11 bases between. Germline V gene lookup returns CDR1 MDHEN and CDR2 SYDVKM. Here the CDR3 DNA reads TGTGCCAGCAGTTTATTGTCCGGGTCGCAGCATTTT. Protein: CASSLLSGSQHF.

The rearrangement joins TRBV4-2 to TRBJ2-3; the match to TRBD2 covers 10 bases. In germline, CDR1 is LGHNA, CDR2 YNFKEQ. The CDR3 runs to 15 residues. V shed 5 bases, J shed 4 bases, and the junction held 6 bases outside the gene matches. CDR3 coding DNA: TGTGCCAGCAGCTCTGGACTAGCGGCGGCAGATACGCAGTATTTT. It translates to CASSSGLAAADTQYF.

The J gene is TRBJ2-7, the V gene TRBV2; 12 bases are shared with TRBD1. Germline V CDR1 and CDR2: SNHLY, FYNNEI. This CDR3 is built from 17 residues. V lost 3 bases, J lost 1 base, and 7 bases stayed unmatched. CDR3 in DNA: TGTGCCAGCAGTGACGGAATGGGACAGGGGGCATCCTACGAGCAGTACTTC. Its translation: CASSDGMGQGASYEQYF.

This rearrangement joins TRBV6-1 to TRBJ1-5; D is ambiguous. Trimming cost V 2 bases and J 7 bases, with 9 bases left between them. The CDR3 length is 13 residues. Germline CDR1 is MNHNS and CDR2 is SASEGT. Written as DNA, the CDR3 is TGTGCCAGCAGTGAATTGCCGGGGCAGCCCCAGCATTTT. The encoded protein is CASSELPGQPQHF.

The genes are TRBV7-3 and TRBJ1-1, with TRBD1 as a possible D gene (6 bases). The germline CDR1 and CDR2 sequences are SGHTA and FQGTGA. This CDR3 comprises 15 residues. Trimming took off 0 bases at V and 2 bases at J, with 10 bases between the two ends. CDR3 sequence reads: CASSLTGTPNTEAFF. The CDR3 DNA is TGTGCCAGCAGCTTAACTGGGACACCTAACACTGAAGCTTTCTTT.

The chain recombines TRBV7-6 with TRBJ2-3; D might be TRBD1 (5 bases). Germline V lookup: CDR1 SGHVS, CDR2 FNYEAQ. CDR3 length: 15 amino acids. Trimming shortened V by 1 base and J by 0 bases, and 8 bases separated the two germline ends. CDR3 in amino acids: CASSLVGQSTDTQYF. Written as DNA, the CDR3 is TGTGCCAGCAGCTTAGTGGGGCAGAGCACAGATACGCAGTATTTT.

Concerning this clone: The sample holds other DNA sequences that translate to the same CDR3. V and J are TRBV5-1 and TRBJ2-7; 7 bases are a match to TRBD1. The CDR3 spans 13 residues. Trimming took 1 base from V and 5 from J; bases not matched to a gene: 3. Germline V gene data show CDR1 as SGHRS and CDR2 as YFSETQ. The CDR3 here is CASSLRQGDEQYF. CDR3 coding DNA: TGCGCCAGCAGCTTGAGACAGGGAGACGAGCAGTACTTC.

The chain couples TRBV6-1 to TRBJ1-2; D perhaps matches TRBD1 (5 bases). Germline V gene lookup returns CDR1 MNHNS and CDR2 SASEGT. The germline V and J ends were trimmed by 3 bases and 8 bases, with 16 bases remaining between them. This CDR3 comprises 14 residues. The CDR3 loop reads CASSDNRLSYGYTF. CDR3 in DNA: TGTGCCAGCAGTGATAACAGGCTGTCCTACGGCTACACCTTC.

This rearrangement joins TRBV10-3 to TRBJ2-2, with 10 bases fitting TRBD2. V dropped 6 bases and J dropped 0; count of bases not matched to a gene: 4. From germline, CDR1 is ENHRY and CDR2 SYGVKD. The CDR3 runs 16 residues. As DNA, the CDR3 is TGTGCCATCAGGGATGGACTAGCGGCGAACACCGGGGAGCTGTTTTTT. It specifies CAIRDGLAANTGELFF.

V usage is TRBV7-9 and J usage is TRBJ2-6; a possible D gene is TRBD2 (6 bases). V was shortened by 1 base and J by 0 bases, with 13 bases between the two germline ends. Germline CDR1 is SEHNR and CDR2 is FQNEAQ (reference sequence). The CDR3 is 18 amino acids. In nucleotides, the CDR3 is TGTGCCAGCAGCTTAGGTAAGGGACTCACCTCTGGGGCCAACGTCCTGACTTTC. Protein: CASSLGKGLTSGANVLTF.

This clone has just a few counts. This chain uses TRBV6-5 with TRBJ1-1, with D uncertain. The CDR3 is made up of 14 amino acids. CDR1 and CDR2 from the germline V gene are MNHEY and SVGAGI. V gave up 5 bases and J gave up 5 bases, with 15 bases separating them. CDR3 sequence: CASSTSQVWTEAFF. The CDR3 DNA reads as TGTGCCAGCAGTACCAGTCAGGTTTGGACTGAAGCTTTCTTT.

This chain links TRBV5-1 with TRBJ2-5; D perhaps matches TRBD1 (6 bases). Trimming removed 4 bases from V and 4 bases from J, with 11 bases in between. The length of the CDR3 is 13 residues. Per the germline V gene, CDR1 is SGHRS and CDR2 is YFSETQ. CDR3 nucleotide sequence: TGCGCCAGCAGCATAGGGGGTTCAGAGACCCAGTACTTC. This codes for CASSIGGSETQYF.

The chain couples TRBV7-9 to TRBJ2-3; D perhaps matches TRBD2 (6 bases). CDR1 and CDR2 (germline): SEHNR, FQNEAQ (reference sequence). Trimming stripped 2 bases from V and 1 base from J, with 10 bases between. The CDR3 runs to 15 residues. The CDR3 nucleotides are TGTGCCAGCAGCTTAAGCGGGTCCCGCACAGATACGCAGTATTTT. Its protein is CASSLSGSRTDTQYF.

With regard to this clone: Given a much more abundant clone one base away, this may be a read error. The V gene is TRBV28, the J gene TRBJ1-1, with 9 positions matching TRBD1. The CDR3 sequence is 13 residues long. With V trimmed by 5 bases and J by 3 bases, 1 base remained unmatched. Germline V gene data show CDR1 as MDHEN and CDR2 as SYDVKM. The CDR3 loop reads CASSDRGDTEAFF. CDR3 sequence (DNA): TGTGCCAGCAGTGACAGGGGGGACACTGAAGCTTTCTTT.

The rearrangement links TRBV28 to TRBJ2-1; 13 nucleotides align to TRBD2. Germline trimming cut 3 bases from V and 0 bases from J; bases unmatched to any gene: 5. The CDR3 is 18 residues long. From germline, CDR1 is MDHEN and CDR2 SYDVKM. CDR3 bases: TGTGCCAGCAGTTTGGGGACTAGCGGGATCAGCTCCTACAATGAGCAGTTCTTC. This translates into CASSLGTSGISSYNEQFF.

The chain recombines TRBV10-1 with TRBJ2-7; D is possibly TRBD1 (8 bases). The CDR3 runs 19 residues. CDR1 and CDR2 from the germline V gene are WNHNN and SYGVQD (reference sequence). Trimming removed 6 bases from V and 7 bases from J, with 34 bases in between. CDR3 region: CASSPGQGRARRETREQYF. In DNA, the CDR3 is TGCGCCAGCAGCCCTGGACAGGGACGCGCGAGGCGGGAGACTCGGGAGCAGTACTTC.

This chain joins TRBV5-1 and TRBJ2-4; D may be TRBD2 (6 bases). V lost 4 bases to trimming and J lost 7 bases, with 15 bases between them. The CDR3 extends over 14 amino acids. Looked up from germline, CDR1 is SGHRS and CDR2 is YFSETQ. The DNA for the CDR3 is TGCGCCAGCAGCCGGGGTGGGGGGACGAACATTCAGTACTTC. Its protein product is CASSRGGGTNIQYF.

CDR3: CASSQSSGAYYEQYF. CDR3 coding DNA: TGCGCCAGCAGTCAATCATCAGGGGCGTACTACGAGCAGTACTTC. The J gene is TRBJ2-7, the V gene TRBV23-1; tentatively, D is TRBD1 (6 bases). TRBV23-1 is identified as an open reading frame with a role that is uncertain. Trimming left V 0 bases short and J 3 bases short, with 12 bases between. CDR3 length: 15 amino acids.